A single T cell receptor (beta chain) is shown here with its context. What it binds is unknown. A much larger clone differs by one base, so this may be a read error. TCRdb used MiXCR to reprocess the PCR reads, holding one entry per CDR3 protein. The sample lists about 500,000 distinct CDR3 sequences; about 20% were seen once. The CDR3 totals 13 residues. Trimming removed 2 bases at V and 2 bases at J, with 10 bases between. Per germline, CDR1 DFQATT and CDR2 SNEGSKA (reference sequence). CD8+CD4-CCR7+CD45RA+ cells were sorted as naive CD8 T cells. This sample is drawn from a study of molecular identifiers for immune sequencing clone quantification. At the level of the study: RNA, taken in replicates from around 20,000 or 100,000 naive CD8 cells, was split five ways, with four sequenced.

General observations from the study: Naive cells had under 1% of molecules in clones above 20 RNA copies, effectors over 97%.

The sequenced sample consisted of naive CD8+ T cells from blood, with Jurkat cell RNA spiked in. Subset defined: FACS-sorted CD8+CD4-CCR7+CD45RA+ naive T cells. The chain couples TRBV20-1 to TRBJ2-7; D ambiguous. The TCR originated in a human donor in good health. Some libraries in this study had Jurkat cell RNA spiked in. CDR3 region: CSARPKTTYEQYF. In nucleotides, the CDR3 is TGCAGTGCTAGACCGAAGACAACCTACGAGCAGTACTTC.